The rows below give T cell receptor beta chains drawn from one sample of a study of cytomegalovirus exposure and HLA in healthy donors. This table comes from immunoSEQ multiplex PCR, and its TCRdb copy is limited to in-frame clones, with some not included. The repertoire holds approximately 220,000 clones, 65% to 85% seen once, with about 3.1% in the top ten. The source material was PBMCs. The receptors were sampled from a man aged 25 to 40 in good health and CMV-seronegative. CDR3s include the opening cysteine and the closing phenylalanine or tryptophan. Each record gives: J gene, V gene, clone size, D gene, CDR3 protein, CDR3 DNA. The D gene is left open where the match is weak. Rows may omit the clone size; those that give it use once, few, many or a size class.

>TRBJ2-7|TRBV19|.|.
CASKRAYTNYEQYF
TGTGCCAGTAAGCGGGCGTACACCAACTACGAGCAGTACTTC
>TRBJ2-4|TRBV5-1|.|TRBD1
CASSLGQGAPGAKNIQYF
TGCGCCAGCAGCTTGGGGCAGGGGGCGCCGGGAGCCAAAAACATTCAGTACTTC
>TRBJ2-3|TRBV28|.|TRBD2
CASKDGGATDTQYF
TGTGCCAGCAAGGACGGGGGGGCAACAGATACGCAGTATTTT
>TRBJ1-1|TRBV19|.|.
CASSAHWGMNTEAFF
TGTGCCAGTAGTGCCCATTGGGGCATGAACACTGAAGCTTTCTTT
>TRBJ2-1|TRBV27|.|.
CASTFTGDNEQFF
TGTGCCAGCACCTTCACGGGAGACAATGAGCAGTTCTTC
>TRBJ1-4|TRBV4-3|.|TRBD1
CASSQGTGRNEKLFF
TGCGCCAGCAGCCAAGGGACAGGCCGGAATGAAAAACTGTTTTTT
>TRBJ1-1|TRBV2|few|.
CASRGEKLMNTEAFF
TGTGCCAGCAGGGGCGAGAAGTTGATGAACACTGAAGCTTTCTTT
>TRBJ2-1|TRBV18|.|TRBD1
CASSPGTGTYNEQFF
TGTGCCAGCTCACCAGGGACAGGGACCTACAATGAGCAGTTCTTC
>TRBJ2-6|TRBV5-1|once|.
CASSLGGTSGANVLTF
TGCGCCAGCAGCTTGGGTGGTACTTCTGGGGCCAACGTCCTGACTTTC
>TRBJ1-4|TRBV7-9|.|TRBD1
CASSSRTGDEKLFF
TGTGCCAGCAGCTCCCGGACAGGGGACGAAAAACTGTTTTTT
>TRBJ2-7|TRBV4-3|.|TRBD1
CASSLHRGPSYEQYF
TGCGCCAGCAGCCTTCACAGGGGACCGTCCTACGAGCAGTACTTC
>TRBJ1-2|TRBV19|few|TRBD1
CASSPQGDYGYTF
TGTGCCAGTAGTCCACAGGGGGACTATGGCTACACCTTC
>TRBJ2-2|TRBV7-9|.|TRBD1
CASSFGQGHTGELFF
TGTGCCAGCAGCTTCGGACAGGGTCACACCGGGGAGCTGTTTTTT
>TRBJ1-6|TRBV5-1|.|.
CASSLDRVYNSPLHF
TGCGCCAGCAGCTTGGACAGGGTCTATAATTCACCCCTCCACTTT
>TRBJ1-5|TRBV15|.|TRBD1
CATSREIGQGRSQPQHF
TGTGCCACCAGCAGAGAAATCGGACAGGGTAGAAGTCAGCCCCAGCATTTT
>TRBJ1-2|TRBV5-1|.|TRBD1
CASSLEGTGWYGYTF
TGCGCCAGCAGCTTGGAAGGGACAGGGTGGTATGGCTACACCTTC
>TRBJ2-7|TRBV6-5|.|.
CASSYGGAAYEQYF
TGTGCCAGCAGTTACGGAGGTGCAGCCTACGAGCAGTACTTC
>TRBJ1-1|TRBV6-1|few|.
CASRAGISTEAFF
TGTGCCAGCAGGGCAGGGATCAGCACTGAAGCTTTCTTT
>TRBJ1-2|TRBV7-9|.|TRBD1
CAGRGGEGYTF
TGTGCCGGCAGGGGGGGTGAAGGCTACACCTTC
>TRBJ1-2|TRBV2|.|TRBD1
CASRYRGQGYTF
TGTGCCAGCAGGTACAGGGGGCAAGGCTACACCTTC
>TRBJ1-2|TRBV7-2|.|TRBD1
CASSLGQGGGYTF
TGTGCCAGCAGCTTAGGACAGGGAGGCGGCTACACCTTC
>TRBJ1-2|TRBV7-9|.|.
CASSLVTANYGYTF
TGTGCCAGCAGCCTCGTCACAGCTAACTATGGCTACACCTTC
>TRBJ1-1|TRBV27|.|.
CASSFSQRGTEAFF
TGTGCCAGCAGTTTTTCGCAAAGGGGCACTGAAGCTTTCTTT
>TRBJ1-5|TRBV2|.|TRBD1
CASTDRGGNQPQHF
TGTGCCAGCACCGACAGGGGCGGCAATCAGCCCCAGCATTTT
>TRBJ1-6|TRBV14|.|TRBD1
CASSQGQGKISPLHF
TGTGCCAGCAGCCAGGGACAGGGGAAGATTTCACCCCTCCACTTT
>TRBJ2-2|TRBV9|.|TRBD2
CASSVGLAVELFF
TGTGCCAGCAGCGTAGGACTAGCGGTAGAGCTGTTTTTT
>TRBJ2-2|TRBV27|.|.
CASSSPSGGELFF
TGTGCCAGCAGCTCCCCTTCCGGCGGGGAGCTGTTTTTT
>TRBJ2-3|TRBV10-3|.|TRBD2
CAISGASGGYKDTQYF
TGTGCCATCAGTGGGGCTAGCGGGGGGTATAAAGATACGCAGTATTTT
>TRBJ2-3|TRBV6-5|.|TRBD1
CASRQGADTQYF
TGTGCCAGCCGACAGGGGGCAGATACGCAGTATTTT
>TRBJ1-5|TRBV7-2|.|.
CASSLSFGAGDHRQPQHF
TGTGCCAGCAGCTTAAGTTTTGGGGCAGGCGATCATCGTCAGCCCCAGCATTTT
>TRBJ2-7|TRBV28|.|.
CASSLDRQGEKSSYEQYF
TGTGCCAGCAGTTTAGATCGGCAGGGTGAAAAAAGCTCCTACGAGCAGTACTTC
>TRBJ2-3|TRBV7-3|few|TRBD2
CASSSSGGRSDTQYF
TGTGCCAGCAGCTCCAGCGGGGGGCGGTCAGATACGCAGTATTTT
>TRBJ1-6|TRBV7-9|.|.
CASSPGRGGNSPLHF
TGTGCCAGCAGCCCGGGGAGAGGGGGAAATTCACCCCTCCACTTT
>TRBJ1-4|TRBV6-5|.|TRBD1
CASSYSQGANEKLFF
TGTGCCAGCAGTTATTCCCAGGGGGCTAATGAAAAACTGTTTTTT
>TRBJ1-2|TRBV11-2|.|.
CASSPGNYGYTF
TGTGCCAGCAGCCCCGGGAACTATGGCTACACCTTC
>TRBJ2-2|TRBV6-5|.|TRBD1
CASSFWTGGTGELFF
TGTGCCAGCAGCTTCTGGACAGGGGGCACCGGGGAGCTGTTTTTT
>TRBJ1-1|TRBV9|.|.
CASSVVAKAFF
TGTGCCAGCAGCGTAGTAGCTAAAGCTTTCTTT
>TRBJ2-1|TRBV6-5|.|TRBD2
CASKNGGAREQFF
TGTGCCAGTAAAAACGGGGGGGCGCGGGAGCAGTTCTTC
>TRBJ2-7|TRBV5-1|.|.
CASSAGGQPDEQYF
TGCGCCAGCAGCGCAGGGGGGCAACCTGACGAGCAGTACTTC
>TRBJ2-1|TRBV9|.|TRBD2
CAGSGGGLAGGNEQFF
TGTGCCGGCAGCGGTGGGGGACTAGCGGGGGGTAATGAGCAGTTCTTC
>TRBJ2-4|TRBV7-2|.|TRBD2
CASRLAGDPKNIQYF
TGTGCCAGCAGGCTAGCGGGGGACCCCAAGAACATTCAGTACTTC
>TRBJ1-1|TRBV7-2|few|.
CASSLGGGGRGMNTEAFF
TGTGCCAGCAGCTTAGGGGGAGGGGGTAGGGGGATGAACACTGAAGCTTTCTTT
>TRBJ2-7|TRBV5-4|.|.
CASSLGWAENYEQYF
TGTGCCAGCAGCTTGGGTTGGGCAGAGAACTACGAGCAGTACTTC
>TRBJ2-2|TRBV18|.|.
CASSPRGPDTGELFF
TGTGCCAGCTCACCCAGGGGTCCGGACACCGGGGAGCTGTTTTTT
>TRBJ1-1|TRBV5-1|.|TRBD1
CASSLIPQGVVNTEAFF
TGCGCCAGCAGCTTAATCCCGCAGGGGGTGGTGAACACTGAAGCTTTCTTT
>TRBJ2-1|TRBV18|.|TRBD1
CASSQTQLDRVAFF
TGTGCCAGCTCACAAACCCAACTTGACAGGGTAGCGTTCTTC
>TRBJ2-1|TRBV5-6|.|.
CASSLGPGSTPPYNEQFF
TGTGCCAGCAGCTTGGGCCCAGGGTCGACACCACCCTACAATGAGCAGTTCTTC
>TRBJ2-5|TRBV25-1|few|TRBD2
CASREAGGPETQYF
TGTGCCAGCAGGGAGGCGGGGGGGCCAGAGACCCAGTACTTC
>TRBJ2-2|TRBV7-3|few|TRBD2
CASRPAGGPVGELFF
TGTGCCAGCAGACCAGCGGGGGGGCCGGTCGGGGAGCTGTTTTTT
>TRBJ2-3|TRBV4-1|.|.
CASSLNLATQGADTQYF
TGCGCCAGCAGCCTTAATCTAGCGACTCAGGGGGCAGATACGCAGTATTTT
>TRBJ1-4|TRBV5-1|.|.
CASSLAGGNEKLFF
TGCGCCAGCAGCTTGGCCGGGGGAAATGAAAAACTGTTTTTT
>TRBJ2-3|TRBV10-2|.|.
CASSGRWVDTQYF
TGCGCCAGCTCGGGGAGATGGGTAGATACGCAGTATTTT
>TRBJ2-7|TRBV28|few|.
CASRSTSTAYEQYF
TGTGCCAGCAGGAGCACTAGCACCGCCTACGAGCAGTACTTC
>TRBJ2-7|TRBV5-1|.|TRBD2
CASSLAEGGGNYEQYF
TGCGCCAGCAGCTTGGCCGAGGGCGGGGGGAACTACGAGCAGTACTTC
>TRBJ2-4|TRBV5-6|.|.
CASSSDRSGRRDIQYF
TGTGCCAGCAGCTCCGACAGGTCTGGCCGACGGGACATTCAGTACTTC
>TRBJ2-5|TRBV7-6|.|.
CASSPRLQETQYF
TGTGCCAGCAGCCCCCGGTTGCAAGAGACCCAGTACTTC